Here is one T cell receptor (beta chain) with its context. What antigen it recognizes has not been identified. No base quality information exists; no much larger clone differs at one position. Reading the germline V gene (reference sequence) gives CDR1 MNHEY and CDR2 SMNVEV. The CDR3, from cysteine to phenylalanine, totals 17 residues. CDR3 DNA only is kept here, 51 bases in frame from base 1. V lost 5 bases and J lost 7 bases; the stretch between them is 24 bases long. This entry belongs to a study of CD4 and CD8 cells across lung adenocarcinoma regions (dated by TCRdb to 2017 to 2018). About the investigation overall: Intratumor heterogeneity of the T cell receptor repertoire was examined by comparing tumor centers with tumor margins.

Patients with localized lung adenocarcinoma, a subtype of non-small cell lung cancer, were used as donors. These samples came from the centers of localized lung adenocarcinomas. CD4+ T cells from tumor tissue were profiled separately from CD8+ T cells for TCR repertoire analysis. Libraries were built with PCR. For sequencing, a HiSeq X Ten was employed. TCRdb reran the public reads through fastp at Q25 and MiXCR, keeping productive beta chains. A single entry per CDR3 protein holds the most common genes and DNA from its merged rows. The sample includes about 3,400 distinct CDR3 sequences, with 58% observed a single time. The ten biggest clones cover approximately 33% of the sample.

The sequencing input was CD4+ T cells from the center of a lung tumor. The cell subset or site label on this specimen signifies: tumor center region. The source is a female donor with lung adenocarcinoma. The CD4 and CD8 labels of this study may be unreliable. The rearrangement joined TRBV27 to TRBJ2-1; there is no confident call for the D gene. In nucleotide form, the sequence is TGTGCCAGCAGTGCTACCCTCAGCTCAAGGTTACGGAATGAGCAGTTCTTC. This yields the protein CASSATLSSRLRNEQFF.